This T cell receptor (beta chain) was profiled in a study of cytomegalovirus exposure and HLA in healthy donors. Germline V gene data show CDR1 as SGHNT and CDR2 as YYREEE (reference sequence). The V segment lost 5 bases and the J segment 0 bases; nucleotides outside the gene matches: 10. There are 16 residues in the CDR3. 60 Vbeta and 13 Jbeta primers were used in PCR. Generated by immunoSEQ multiplex PCR, the TCRdb table keeps only in-frame clones and is missing some. The repertoire has approximately 90,000 clones, 76% of them found once; the top ten carry more than 2.5%. Sequenced: PBMCs. The origin of this receptor is a man aged 35 to 55 in good health and CMV-seronegative. V and J are TRBV5-4 and TRBJ1-1; 7 bases are shared with TRBD1. CDR3 coding DNA: TGTGCCAGCAGATCGGCAGGGGGACTTATGAACACTGAAGCTTTCTTT. This translates into CASRSAGGLMNTEAFF.